This entry describes one T cell receptor (beta chain). This clonotype has just a few counts. Its antigen has not been determined. One base away there is no much larger clone; base qualities are not given. The TCR beta CDR3 regions were amplified from the RNA transcripts. The TCR CDR3 was subjected to a first round of RT-PCR using the HTBI primer set and the Qiagen OneStep RT-PCR kit. The libraries were constructed in a second round of multiplex PCR and then size-selected and purified. Paired-end sequencing of the libraries was performed with 100 bp reads on an Illumina HiSeq2000. Regarding the original processing steps: Raw data were processed with SOAPnuke, discarding reads with adapters, uncalled bases, mean Phred below 15, or no exact constant-primer or identifier match. COPE v1.2.5 was used to merge the high-quality paired reads, and each unique nucleotide sequence was defined as a clonotype. Clonotypes were aligned to IMGT TRBV, TRBD and TRBJ reference segments using MiTCR v1.1. The analysis included only V-J combinations with a frequency above 0.0001, which together covered 99% to 99.2% of the repertoires. A TCS score was defined as the ratio between F50 (clonal expansion) and ExV (chaos), using BLOSUM62-based TCRdist between CDR3 peptides within each V-J. Welch's t-statistics and random forest reduced fewer than 550 V-J features to 10 to 15, which were used in a naive Bayes classifier (R e1071). Thyroid-blood repertoire similarity was quantified with the Morisita-Horn index. The public sequencing data were trimmed at Q25 with fastp and processed into clonotypes with MiXCR by TCRdb, which kept only in-frame beta chains. Here each entry gathers all rows of one CDR3 protein and keeps the most common genes and DNA. These V and J calls rely on TCRdb rather than the paper's analysis. The sample data list about 700,000 distinct CDR3 sequences, and nearly 45% of these were observed just once. The leading ten clones occupy roughly 6.5% of the sample.

The record originates from a study of T cells in Graves' hyperthyroidism and ophthalmopathy (dated by TCRdb to about 2019). A note on the overall study: TCR V-J signatures able to tell the groups apart were searched for in a discovery cohort of some 100 patients, of whom more than 40 had Graves' ophthalmopathy and 55 to 60 had stable Graves' hyperthyroidism. TCR Vbeta CDR3 sequencing of approximately 140 peripheral blood samples (approximately 44 ophthalmopathy, some 75 hyperthyroidism and roughly 17 progressor patients) is reported in the paper. Thyroid tissue and blood T-cell repertoires from several Graves' hyperthyroidism patients were also compared in the study. After blood sampling, hyperthyroidism patients were treated with methimazole at a starting dose of 30 mg daily, and ophthalmopathy patients were treated with high-dose intravenous methylprednisolone. Whether ophthalmopathy could be predicted prospectively was tested in an independent validation cohort made up of 18 to 20 hyperthyroidism patients plus 17 patients who later progressed to ophthalmopathy. The roughly 94 discovery patients were randomly divided into training and test sets at a 7:3 ratio. Paper-wide results and their limitations: Most expanded thyroid clonotypes (frequency above 0.001) were also found in blood, which suggests that blood repertoires may mirror thyroid immune responses. Sample size was not statistically predetermined, and blinding of investigators to group allocation was not performed. A 13 V-J signature model separated ophthalmopathy from stable hyperthyroidism, with about 90% sensitivity and approximately 81% specificity in cross-validation and 80%/75% in testing. In validation, the model predicted progression to ophthalmopathy with over 60% sensitivity and about 73% specificity, a median of roughly seven months before onset.

The CDR1 and CDR2 encoded by the germline V gene (reference sequence) are MNHNY and SVGAGI. The trim is 7 bases for V and 5 bases for J, with a gap of 14 bases between the germline ends. From cysteine to phenylalanine, the CDR3 is 13 amino acids long. Only CDR3 DNA is held: 39 bases, read in frame from base 1. Patients with uncontrolled infections, other autoimmune diseases, pregnancy or lactation were excluded. Clinical symptoms, serum thyroxine and TRAb, thyroid ultrasound, and orbital computed tomography formed the basis for the diagnoses. Total RNA was extracted using Trizol reagent, and RNA quality was assessed on an Agilent 2100 Bioanalyzer.

Material: peripheral blood or thyroid tissue (not recorded which). This TCR was sampled from an adult man with Graves' disease, either hyperthyroidism or ophthalmopathy (not recorded which). The receptor chain draws on TRBV6-6 and TRBJ2-5, with the D call perhaps TRBD1 or TRBD2, each one matching 5 bases. CDR3 reads: CASKGRETETQYF. The nucleotides are TGTGCCAGCAAGGGCAGGGAGACGGAGACCCAGTACTTC.